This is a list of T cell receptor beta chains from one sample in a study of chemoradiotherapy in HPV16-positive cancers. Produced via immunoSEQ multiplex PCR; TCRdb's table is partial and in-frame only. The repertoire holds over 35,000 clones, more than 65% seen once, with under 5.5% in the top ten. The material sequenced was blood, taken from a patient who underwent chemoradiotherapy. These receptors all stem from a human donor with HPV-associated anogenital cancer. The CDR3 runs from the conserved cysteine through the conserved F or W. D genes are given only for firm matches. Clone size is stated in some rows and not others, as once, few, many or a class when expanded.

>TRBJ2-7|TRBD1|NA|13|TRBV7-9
TGTGCCAGCAGCCCGGGACAGGGTTACGAGCAGTACTTC
CASSPGQGYEQYF
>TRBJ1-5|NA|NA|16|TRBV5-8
TGTGCCAGCAGCCGGGAGCCGGGGATCAGCAATCAGCCCCAGCATTTT
CASSREPGISNQPQHF
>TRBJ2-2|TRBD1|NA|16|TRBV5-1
TGCGCCAGCAGAGGCCGGGACAGGGGCGCCACCGGGGAGCTGTTTTTT
CASRGRDRGATGELFF
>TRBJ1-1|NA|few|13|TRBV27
TGTGCCAGCAGTTTATCTTGGGCCACTGAAGCTTTCTTT
CASSLSWATEAFF
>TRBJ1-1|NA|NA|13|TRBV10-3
TGTGCCATCAGTGAGCTAGGGAACACTGAAGCTTTCTTT
CAISELGNTEAFF
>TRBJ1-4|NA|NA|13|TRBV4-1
TGCGCCAGCAGCCAACCAGGGGTGGGAGAACTGTTTTTT
CASSQPGVGELFF
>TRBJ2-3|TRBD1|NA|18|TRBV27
TGTGCCAGCAGTCTAAGCCCCCGCCGACAGGGACGCACAGATACGCAGTATTTT
CASSLSPRRQGRTDTQYF
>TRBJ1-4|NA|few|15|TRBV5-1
TGCGCCAGCCACGCCCGCACGGGGAGTGATGAAAAACTGTTTTTT
CASHARTGSDEKLFF
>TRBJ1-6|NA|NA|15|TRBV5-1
TGCGCCAGCAGCTTGGTGGCAGATTATAATTCACCCCTCCACTTT
CASSLVADYNSPLHF
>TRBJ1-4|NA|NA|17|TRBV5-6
TGTGCCAGCAGCATCGGGACCGAATCCTCAACTAATGAAAAACTGTTTTTT
CASSIGTESSTNEKLFF
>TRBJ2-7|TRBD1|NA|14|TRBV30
TGTGCCTGGAACCCCGGGACAGGGGGCTTCGAGCAGTACTTC
CAWNPGTGGFEQYF
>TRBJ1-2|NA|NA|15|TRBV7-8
TGTGCCAGCAGCTCTCCGCGGAAGGGGAGCTATGGCTACACCTTC
CASSSPRKGSYGYTF
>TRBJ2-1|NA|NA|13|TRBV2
TGTGCCAGCAGTGAAGGTGGTGATAATGAGCAGTTCTTC
CASSEGGDNEQFF